The sample holds a few counts of the clone carrying this TCR beta chain. The antigen is undetermined. This entry belongs to a study of post-analysis software for immune sequencing data. Study-wide results and limits: TRBV5-6, TRBV5-1 and TRBV20-1 were among roughly five TRBV segments more frequent in patients than controls. Compared with controls, patients showed significantly lower normalized Chao1 diversity.

This CDR3 is 13 amino acids long. V lost 3 bases, J lost 6 bases, and 13 bases lay in between. Germline V lookup: CDR1 SGHRS, CDR2 YFSETQ. Unique molecular identifiers featured in each of the TCR beta cDNA libraries. TCRdb re-derived calls from the PCR reads in MiXCR, one entry per CDR3 protein. The sample includes some 890,000 distinct CDR3 sequences, around 50% seen only once; the top ten take approximately 4.2%. The source of this sequence is a girl between 5 and 17 years old with multiple sclerosis. Sequencing was done on a sample of blood. V and J are TRBV5-1 and TRBJ2-7; unclear D gene. This CDR3 is CASSSLGPSEQYF. DNA for the CDR3: TGCGCCAGCAGCTCGCTTGGTCCGTCCGAGCAGTACTTC. Looking up the rest from reference TRBV5-1 and TRBJ2-7 gives the full variable domain: KAGVTQTPRYLIKTRGQQVTLSCSPISGHRSVSWYQQTPGQGLQFLFEYFSETQRNKGNFPGRFSGRQFSNSRSEMNVSTLELGDSALYLCASSSLGPSEQYFGPGTRLTVT.